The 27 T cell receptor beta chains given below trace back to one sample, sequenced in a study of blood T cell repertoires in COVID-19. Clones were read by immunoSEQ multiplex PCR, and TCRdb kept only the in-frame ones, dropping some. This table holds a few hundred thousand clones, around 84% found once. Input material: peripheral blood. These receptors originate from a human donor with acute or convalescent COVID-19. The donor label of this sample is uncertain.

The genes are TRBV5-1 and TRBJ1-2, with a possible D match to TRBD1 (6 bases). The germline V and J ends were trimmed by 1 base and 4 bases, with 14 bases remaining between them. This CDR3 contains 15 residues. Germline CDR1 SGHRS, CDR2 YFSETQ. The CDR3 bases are TGCGCCAGCAGCTTGTCGCTCGACAGGCTCTATGGCTACACCTTC. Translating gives CASSLSLDRLYGYTF.

For the CDR3, the DNA is TGTGCCAGCAGTTACGATTGGAGTGAAAAACTGTTTTTT. Its protein is CASSYDWSEKLFF. The chain joins TRBV6-5 to TRBJ1-4; D unresolved. The CDR3 is 13 amino acids. Per germline, CDR1 MNHEY and CDR2 SVGAGI. V was clipped by 2 bases and J by 7 bases, with 8 bases between them.

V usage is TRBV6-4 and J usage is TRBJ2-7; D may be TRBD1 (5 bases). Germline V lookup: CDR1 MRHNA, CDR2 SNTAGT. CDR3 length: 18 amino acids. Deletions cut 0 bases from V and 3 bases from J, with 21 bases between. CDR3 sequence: CASSDSSLETVLYYEQYF. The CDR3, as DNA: TGTGCCAGCAGTGACTCGTCTTTAGAGACAGTTCTTTACTACGAGCAGTACTTC.

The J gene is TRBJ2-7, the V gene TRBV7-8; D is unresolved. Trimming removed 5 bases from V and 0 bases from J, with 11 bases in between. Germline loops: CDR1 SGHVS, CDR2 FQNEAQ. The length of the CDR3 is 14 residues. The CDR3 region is CASSHLRSSYEQYF. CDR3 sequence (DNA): TGTGCCAGCAGCCATCTTCGGAGCTCCTACGAGCAGTACTTC.

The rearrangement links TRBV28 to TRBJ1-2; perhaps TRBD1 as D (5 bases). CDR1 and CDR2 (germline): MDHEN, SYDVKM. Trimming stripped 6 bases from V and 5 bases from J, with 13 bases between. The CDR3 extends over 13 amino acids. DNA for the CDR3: TGTGCCAGCAGGTCCGGCTCAGGGTATGGCTACACCTTC. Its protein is CASRSGSGYGYTF.

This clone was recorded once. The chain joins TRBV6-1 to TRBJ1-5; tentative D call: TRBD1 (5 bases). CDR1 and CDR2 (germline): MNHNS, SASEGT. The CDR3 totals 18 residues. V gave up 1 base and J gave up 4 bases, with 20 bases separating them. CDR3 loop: CASSEVRGGRSLNQPQHF. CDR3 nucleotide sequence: TGTGCCAGCAGTGAAGTCCGGGGGGGTAGGTCCTTAAATCAGCCCCAGCATTTT.

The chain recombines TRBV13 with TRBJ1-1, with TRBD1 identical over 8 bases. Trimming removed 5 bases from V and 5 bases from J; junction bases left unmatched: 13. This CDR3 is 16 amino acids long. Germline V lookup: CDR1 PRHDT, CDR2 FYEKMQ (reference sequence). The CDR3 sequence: CASSKTGAARGTEAFF. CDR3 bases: TGTGCCAGCAGCAAGACAGGGGCGGCCCGTGGGACTGAAGCTTTCTTT.

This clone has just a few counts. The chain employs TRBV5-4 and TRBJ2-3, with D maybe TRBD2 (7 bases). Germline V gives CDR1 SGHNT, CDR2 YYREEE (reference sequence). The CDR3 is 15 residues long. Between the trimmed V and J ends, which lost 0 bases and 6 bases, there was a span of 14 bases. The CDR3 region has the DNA TGTGCCAGCAGCTTGGAACGGGGGGCCTCGGATACGCAGTATTTT. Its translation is CASSLERGASDTQYF. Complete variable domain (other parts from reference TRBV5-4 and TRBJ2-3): ETGVTQSPTHLIKTRGQQVTLRCSSQSGHNTVSWYQQALGQGPQFIFQYYREEENGRGNFPPRFSGLQFPNYSSELNVNALELDDSALYLCASSLERGASDTQYFGPGTRLTVL.

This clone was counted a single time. Written as DNA, the CDR3 is TGTGCCAGCAGTGTCCTTTACGAGCAGTACTTC. Translation: CASSVLYEQYF. The chain links TRBV2 to TRBJ2-7, with D unresolved. Looked up from germline, CDR1 is SNHLY and CDR2 is FYNNEI. Trimming took 4 bases from V and 4 from J, leaving 5 bases between them. This CDR3 comprises 11 residues.

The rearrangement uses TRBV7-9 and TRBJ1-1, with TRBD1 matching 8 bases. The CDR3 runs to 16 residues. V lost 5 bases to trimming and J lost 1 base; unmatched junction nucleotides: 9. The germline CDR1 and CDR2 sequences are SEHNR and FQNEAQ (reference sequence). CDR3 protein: CASSHGRGLGNTEAFF. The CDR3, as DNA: TGTGCCAGCAGCCACGGCAGGGGGCTAGGGAACACTGAAGCTTTCTTT. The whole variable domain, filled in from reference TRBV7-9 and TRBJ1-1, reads DTGVSQNPRHKITKRGQNVTFRCDPISEHNRLYWYRQTLGQGPEFLTYFQNEAQLEKSRLLSDRFSAERPKGSFSTLEIQRTEQGDSAMYLCASSHGRGLGNTEAFFGQGTRLTVV.

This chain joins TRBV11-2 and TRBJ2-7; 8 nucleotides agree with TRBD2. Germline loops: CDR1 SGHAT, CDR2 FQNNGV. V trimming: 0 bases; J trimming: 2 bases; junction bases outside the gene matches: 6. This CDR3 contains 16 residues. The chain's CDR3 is CASSLELAEGTYEQYF. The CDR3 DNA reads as TGTGCCAGCAGCTTAGAACTAGCGGAAGGGACCTACGAGCAGTACTTC.

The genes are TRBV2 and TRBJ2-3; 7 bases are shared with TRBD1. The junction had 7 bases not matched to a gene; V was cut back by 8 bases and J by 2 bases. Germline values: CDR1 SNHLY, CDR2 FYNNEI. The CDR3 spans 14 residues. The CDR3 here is CASGRDSSTDTQYF. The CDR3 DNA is TGTGCCAGCGGTCGGGACAGTTCCACAGATACGCAGTATTTT.

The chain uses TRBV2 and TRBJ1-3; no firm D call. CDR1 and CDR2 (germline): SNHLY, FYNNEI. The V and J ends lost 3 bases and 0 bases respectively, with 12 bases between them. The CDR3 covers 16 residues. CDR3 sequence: CASSDYVSSSGNTIYF. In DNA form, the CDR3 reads TGTGCCAGCAGTGATTATGTTTCTAGCTCTGGAAACACCATATATTTT.

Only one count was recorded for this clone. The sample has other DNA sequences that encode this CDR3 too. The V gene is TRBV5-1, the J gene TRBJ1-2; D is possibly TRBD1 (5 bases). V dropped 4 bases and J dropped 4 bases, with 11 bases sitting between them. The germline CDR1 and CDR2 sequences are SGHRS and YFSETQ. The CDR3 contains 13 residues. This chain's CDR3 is CASSPGQGYGYTF. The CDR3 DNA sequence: TGCGCCAGCAGCCCTGGCCAGGGCTATGGCTACACCTTC.

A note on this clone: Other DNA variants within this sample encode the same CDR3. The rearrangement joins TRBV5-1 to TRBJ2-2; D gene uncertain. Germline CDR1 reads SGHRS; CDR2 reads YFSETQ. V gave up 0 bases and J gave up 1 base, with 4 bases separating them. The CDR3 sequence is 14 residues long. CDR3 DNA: TGCGCCAGCAGCTTGGGCGGGAACACCGGGGAGCTGTTTTTT. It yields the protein CASSLGGNTGELFF.

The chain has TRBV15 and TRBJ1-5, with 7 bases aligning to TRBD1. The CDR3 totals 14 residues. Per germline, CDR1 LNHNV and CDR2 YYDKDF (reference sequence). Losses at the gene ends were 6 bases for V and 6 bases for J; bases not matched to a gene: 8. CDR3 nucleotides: TGTGCCACCAGTATTGACAGGGCTAGTCAGCCCCAGCATTTT. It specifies CATSIDRASQPQHF. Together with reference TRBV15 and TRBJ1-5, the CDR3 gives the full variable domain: DAMVIQNPRYQVTQFGKPVTLSCSQTLNHNVMYWYQQKSSQAPKLLFHYYDKDFNNEADTPDNFQSRRPNTSFCFLDIRSPGLGDTAMYLCATSIDRASQPQHFGDGTRLSIL.

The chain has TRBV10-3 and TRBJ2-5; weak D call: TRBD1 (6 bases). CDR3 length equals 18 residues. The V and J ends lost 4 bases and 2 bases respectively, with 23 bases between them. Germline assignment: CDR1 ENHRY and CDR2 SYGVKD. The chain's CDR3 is CAISVGATLASGQETQYF. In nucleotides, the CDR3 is TGTGCCATCAGTGTGGGGGCAACTTTAGCCAGTGGGCAAGAGACCCAGTACTTC.

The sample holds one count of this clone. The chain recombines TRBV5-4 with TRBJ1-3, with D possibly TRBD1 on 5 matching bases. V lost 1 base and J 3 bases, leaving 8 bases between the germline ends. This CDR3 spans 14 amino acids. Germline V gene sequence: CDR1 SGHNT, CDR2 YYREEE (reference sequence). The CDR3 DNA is TGTGCCAGCAGCTTGCAGGGTATTGGAAACACCATATATTTT. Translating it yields CASSLQGIGNTIYF.

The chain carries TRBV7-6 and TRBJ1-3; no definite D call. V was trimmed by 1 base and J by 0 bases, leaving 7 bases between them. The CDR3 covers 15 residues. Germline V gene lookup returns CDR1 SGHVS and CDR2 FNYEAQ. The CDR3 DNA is TGTGCCAGCAGCTTAGGGGCGTCCTCTGGAAACACCATATATTTT. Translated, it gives CASSLGASSGNTIYF.

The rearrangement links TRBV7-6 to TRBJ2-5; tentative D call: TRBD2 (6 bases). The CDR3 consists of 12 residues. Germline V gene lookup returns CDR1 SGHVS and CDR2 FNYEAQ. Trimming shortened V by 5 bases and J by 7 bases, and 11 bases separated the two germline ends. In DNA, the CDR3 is TGTGCCAGCAGCCCACTGGAGGGGACCCAGTACTTC. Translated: CASSPLEGTQYF. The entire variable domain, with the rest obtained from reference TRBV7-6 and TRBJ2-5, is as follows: GAGVSQSPRYKVTKRGQDVALRCDPISGHVSLYWYRQALGQGPEFLTYFNYEAQQDKSGLPNDRFSAERPEGSISTLTIQRTEQRDSAMYRCASSPLEGTQYFGPGTRLLVL.

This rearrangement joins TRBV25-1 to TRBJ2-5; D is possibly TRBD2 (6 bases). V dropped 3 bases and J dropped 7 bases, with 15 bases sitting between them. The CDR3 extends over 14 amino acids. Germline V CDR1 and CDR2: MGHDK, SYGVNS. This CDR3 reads CASSEVGTLGTQYF. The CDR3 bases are TGTGCCAGCAGTGAGGTTGGGACTCTAGGGACCCAGTACTTC.

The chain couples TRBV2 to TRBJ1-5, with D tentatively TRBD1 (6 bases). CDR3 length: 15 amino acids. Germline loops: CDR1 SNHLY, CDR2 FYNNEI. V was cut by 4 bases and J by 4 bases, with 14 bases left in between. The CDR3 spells CASSGAGARNQPQHF. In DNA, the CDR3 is TGTGCCAGCAGTGGCGCAGGGGCGAGAAATCAGCCCCAGCATTTT.

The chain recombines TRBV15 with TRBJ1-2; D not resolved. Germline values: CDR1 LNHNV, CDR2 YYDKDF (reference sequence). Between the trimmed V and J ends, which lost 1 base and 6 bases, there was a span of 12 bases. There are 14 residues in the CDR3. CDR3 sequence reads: CATSRAPTSDGYTF. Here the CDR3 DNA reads TGTGCCACCAGCAGAGCGCCAACCTCGGATGGCTACACCTTC.

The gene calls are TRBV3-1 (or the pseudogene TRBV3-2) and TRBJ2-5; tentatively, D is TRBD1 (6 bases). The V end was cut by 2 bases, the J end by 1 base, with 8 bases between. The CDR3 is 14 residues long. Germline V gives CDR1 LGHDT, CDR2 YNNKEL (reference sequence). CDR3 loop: CASSQLDSQETQYF. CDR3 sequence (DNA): TGTGCCAGCAGCCAACTGGACAGCCAAGAGACCCAGTACTTC.

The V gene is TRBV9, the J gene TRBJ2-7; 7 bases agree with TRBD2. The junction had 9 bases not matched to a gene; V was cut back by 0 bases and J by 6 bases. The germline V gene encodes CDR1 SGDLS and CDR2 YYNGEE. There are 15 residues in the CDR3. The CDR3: CASSVGRRGLVEQYF. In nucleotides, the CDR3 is TGTGCCAGCAGCGTAGGAAGGCGCGGACTAGTCGAGCAGTACTTC.

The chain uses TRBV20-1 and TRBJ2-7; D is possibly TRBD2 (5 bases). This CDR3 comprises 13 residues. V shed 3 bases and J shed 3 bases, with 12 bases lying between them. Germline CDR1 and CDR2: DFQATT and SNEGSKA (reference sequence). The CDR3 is CSASAGLGYEQYF. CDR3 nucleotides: TGCAGTGCTAGTGCGGGTTTGGGCTACGAGCAGTACTTC.

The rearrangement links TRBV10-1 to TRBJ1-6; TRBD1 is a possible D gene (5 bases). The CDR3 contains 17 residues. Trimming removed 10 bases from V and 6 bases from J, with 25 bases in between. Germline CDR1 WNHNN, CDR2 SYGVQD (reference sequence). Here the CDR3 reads CATHLNGTGGVNSPLHF. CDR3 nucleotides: TGCGCCACCCACCTAAACGGTACGGGGGGTGTTAATTCACCCCTCCACTTT.